This T cell receptor beta chain comes out of a study of blood T cell repertoires in COVID-19. Sequencing used immunoSEQ multiplex PCR; TCRdb keeps in-frame clones, though not all of them. In the table there are fewer than 250,000 clones, about 91% of which are singletons. The junction had 2 bases not matched to a gene; V was cut back by 4 bases and J by 1 base. This CDR3 contains 14 residues. Per germline, CDR1 MNHEY and CDR2 SVGEGT. This clone was recorded only once. The V gene is TRBV6-2 or TRBV6-3, the J gene TRBJ2-5; 8 nucleotides agree with TRBD1. The clonotype originates from a man in his thirties or forties with acute or convalescent COVID-19. The sequenced sample was peripheral blood. CDR3 sequence reads: CASSLTGGQETQYF. The CDR3 DNA is TGTGCCAGCAGTTTAACAGGGGGCCAAGAGACCCAGTACTTC.